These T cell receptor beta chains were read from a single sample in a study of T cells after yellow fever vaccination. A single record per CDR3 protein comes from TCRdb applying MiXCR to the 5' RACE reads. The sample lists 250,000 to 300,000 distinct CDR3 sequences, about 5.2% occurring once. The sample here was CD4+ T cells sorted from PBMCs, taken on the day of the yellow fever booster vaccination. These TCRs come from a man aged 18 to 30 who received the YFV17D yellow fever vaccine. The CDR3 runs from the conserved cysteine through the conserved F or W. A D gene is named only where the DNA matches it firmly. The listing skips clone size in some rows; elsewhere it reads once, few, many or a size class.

CDR3aa: CASSQGEDTQYF
CDR3nt: TGCGCCAGCAGCCAAGGCGAAGATACGCAGTATTTT
v_gene: TRBV4-3
d_gene: -
abundance: many
len: 12
j_gene: TRBJ2-3

CDR3aa: CSAFDRASNQPQHF
CDR3nt: TGCAGTGCTTTCGACAGGGCTAGCAATCAGCCCCAGCATTTT
v_gene: TRBV20-1
d_gene: TRBD1
abundance: -
len: 14
j_gene: TRBJ1-5

CDR3aa: CASSLAIYGQAPTNEKLFF
CDR3nt: TGTGCCAGCAGCTTAGCGATATACGGACAGGCGCCAACTAATGAAAAACTGTTTTTT
v_gene: TRBV7-8
d_gene: TRBD1
abundance: -
len: 19
j_gene: TRBJ1-4

CDR3aa: CASRGVGTTLAGNTIYF
CDR3nt: TGCGCCAGCCGCGGGGTGGGGACAACTCTAGCTGGAAACACCATATATTTT
v_gene: TRBV4-1
d_gene: -
abundance: few
len: 17
j_gene: TRBJ1-3

CDR3aa: CASSSRQGENYGYTF
CDR3nt: TGCGCCAGCAGCAGCCGACAGGGGGAAAACTATGGCTACACCTTC
v_gene: TRBV4-3
d_gene: TRBD1
abundance: -
len: 15
j_gene: TRBJ1-2

CDR3aa: CSAIQENTEAFF
CDR3nt: TGCAGTGCCATTCAGGAGAACACTGAAGCTTTCTTT
v_gene: TRBV20-1
d_gene: -
abundance: few
len: 12
j_gene: TRBJ1-1

CDR3aa: CASSPAGNTGELFF
CDR3nt: TGTGCCAGCAGCCCCGCCGGGAACACCGGGGAGCTGTTTTTT
v_gene: TRBV7-2
d_gene: -
abundance: many
len: 14
j_gene: TRBJ2-2

CDR3aa: CASSQLEIGTDTQYF
CDR3nt: TGCGCCAGCAGCCAATTGGAGATCGGCACAGATACGCAGTATTTT
v_gene: TRBV4-1
d_gene: -
abundance: many
len: 15
j_gene: TRBJ2-3

CDR3aa: CASTGTGNSDTEAFF
CDR3nt: TGCGCCAGCACGGGGACAGGGAATTCTGACACTGAAGCTTTCTTT
v_gene: TRBV5-1
d_gene: TRBD1
abundance: many
len: 15
j_gene: TRBJ1-1

CDR3aa: CASSLADLKNIQYF
CDR3nt: TGTGCCAGCAGCTTAGCGGACCTCAAAAACATTCAGTACTTC
v_gene: TRBV7-2
d_gene: -
abundance: many
len: 14
j_gene: TRBJ2-4

CDR3aa: CASSLVRAAGETQYF
CDR3nt: TGTGCCAGCAGTTTAGTCAGGGCTGCTGGGGAGACCCAGTACTTC
v_gene: TRBV28
d_gene: -
abundance: many
len: 15
j_gene: TRBJ2-5

CDR3aa: CASSSSDRGARETQYF
CDR3nt: TGTGCCAGCAGCTCGTCGGACAGGGGCGCCAGGGAGACCCAGTACTTC
v_gene: TRBV7-9
d_gene: TRBD1
abundance: few
len: 16
j_gene: TRBJ2-5

CDR3aa: CASSYSMGTLTAIF
CDR3nt: TGTGCCAGCAGTTACTCGATGGGGACTCTTACCGCTATCTTC
v_gene: TRBV6-5
d_gene: -
abundance: many
len: 14
j_gene: TRBJ2-1

CDR3aa: CASSFGDSNQPQHF
CDR3nt: TGTGCCAGCAGTTTCGGAGATAGCAATCAGCCCCAGCATTTT
v_gene: TRBV12-3/TRBV12-4
d_gene: -
abundance: many
len: 14
j_gene: TRBJ1-5

CDR3aa: CASSRPETQYF
CDR3nt: TGCGCCAGCAGCCGCCCGGAGACCCAGTACTTC
v_gene: TRBV23-1
d_gene: -
abundance: few
len: 11
j_gene: TRBJ2-5